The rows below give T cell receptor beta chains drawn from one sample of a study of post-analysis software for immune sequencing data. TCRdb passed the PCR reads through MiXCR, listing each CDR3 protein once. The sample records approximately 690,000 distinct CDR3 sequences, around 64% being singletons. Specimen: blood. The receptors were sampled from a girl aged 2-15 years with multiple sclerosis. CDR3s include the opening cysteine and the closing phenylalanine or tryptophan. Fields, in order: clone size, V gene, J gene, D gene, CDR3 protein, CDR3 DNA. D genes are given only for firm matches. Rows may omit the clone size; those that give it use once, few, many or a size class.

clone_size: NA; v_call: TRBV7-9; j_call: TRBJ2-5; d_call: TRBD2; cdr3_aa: CASSPGTSGSVEGETQYF; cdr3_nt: TGTGCCAGCAGCCCCGGGACTAGCGGGAGTGTAGAAGGAGAGACCCAGTACTTC
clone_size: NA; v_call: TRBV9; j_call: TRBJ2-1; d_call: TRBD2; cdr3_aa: CASSFSGGLYNEQFF; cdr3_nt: TGTGCCAGCAGCTTTAGCGGGGGGCTTTACAATGAGCAGTTCTTC
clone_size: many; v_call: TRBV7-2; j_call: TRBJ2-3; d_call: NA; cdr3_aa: CASSLGLDTQYF; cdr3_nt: TGTGCCAGCAGCTTAGGCCTCGATACGCAGTATTTT
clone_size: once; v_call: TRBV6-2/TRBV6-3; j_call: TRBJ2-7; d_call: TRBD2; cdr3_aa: CASSDGLAGNREQYF; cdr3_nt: TGTGCCAGCAGCGACGGACTAGCGGGAAATCGCGAGCAGTACTTC
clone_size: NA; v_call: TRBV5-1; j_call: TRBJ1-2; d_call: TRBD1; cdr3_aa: CASSSYRDRGPDGYTF; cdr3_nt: TGCGCCAGCAGCTCTTACCGGGACAGGGGGCCAGATGGCTACACCTTC
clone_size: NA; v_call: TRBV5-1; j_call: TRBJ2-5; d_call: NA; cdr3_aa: CASSLTPGRQETQYF; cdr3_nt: TGCGCCAGCAGCTTGACCCCGGGACGGCAAGAGACCCAGTACTTC
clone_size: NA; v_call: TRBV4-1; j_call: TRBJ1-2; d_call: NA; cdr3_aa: CASSQPGRANYGYTF; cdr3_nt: TGCGCCAGCAGCCAACCAGGACGGGCTAACTATGGCTACACCTTC
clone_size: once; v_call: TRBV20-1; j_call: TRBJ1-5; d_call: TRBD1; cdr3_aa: CSASDRGGYSNQPQHF; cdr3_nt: TGCAGTGCTAGTGACAGGGGAGGGTATAGCAATCAGCCCCAGCATTTT
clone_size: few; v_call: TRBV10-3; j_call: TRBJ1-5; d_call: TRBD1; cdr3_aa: CAISEDRGRGLQWDQPQHF; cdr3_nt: TGTGCCATCAGTGAGGATCGGGGCAGGGGGCTCCAGTGGGATCAGCCCCAGCATTTT
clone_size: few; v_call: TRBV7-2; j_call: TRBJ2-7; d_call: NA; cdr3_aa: CASSQIGGGYEQYF; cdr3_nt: TGTGCCAGCAGCCAAATAGGGGGAGGGTACGAGCAGTACTTC
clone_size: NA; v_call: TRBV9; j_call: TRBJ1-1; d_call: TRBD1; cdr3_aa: CASSGQGKEGMNTEAFF; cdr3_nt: TGTGCCAGCAGCGGACAGGGAAAAGAGGGGATGAACACTGAAGCTTTCTTT
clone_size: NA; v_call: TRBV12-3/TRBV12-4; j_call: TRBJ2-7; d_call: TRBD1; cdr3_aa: CASSPGGQGDNEQYF; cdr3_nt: TGTGCCAGCAGCCCGGGGGGACAGGGGGACAACGAGCAGTACTTC
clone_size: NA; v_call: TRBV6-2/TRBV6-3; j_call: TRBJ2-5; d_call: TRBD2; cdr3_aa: CASSFPRAGGFETQYF; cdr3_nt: TGTGCCAGCAGTTTCCCTAGGGCGGGGGGCTTTGAGACCCAGTACTTC
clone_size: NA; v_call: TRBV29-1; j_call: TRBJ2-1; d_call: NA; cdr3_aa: CSVRVYNEQFF; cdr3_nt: TGCAGCGTTAGAGTGTACAATGAGCAGTTCTTC
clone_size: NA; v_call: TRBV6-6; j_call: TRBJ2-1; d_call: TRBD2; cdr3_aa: CASSYSGGPDNEQFF; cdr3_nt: TGTGCCAGCAGTTACAGCGGGGGGCCTGACAATGAGCAGTTCTTC
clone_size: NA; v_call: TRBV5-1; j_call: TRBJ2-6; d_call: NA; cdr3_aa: CASSFVGSSGANVLTF; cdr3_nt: TGCGCCAGCAGCTTTGTAGGCTCCTCTGGGGCCAACGTCCTGACTTTC
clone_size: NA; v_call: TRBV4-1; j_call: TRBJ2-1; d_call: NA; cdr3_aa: CASSQLDLAPNPRNEQFF; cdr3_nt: TGCGCCAGCAGCCAGCTAGACCTTGCGCCCAACCCTCGCAATGAGCAGTTCTTC
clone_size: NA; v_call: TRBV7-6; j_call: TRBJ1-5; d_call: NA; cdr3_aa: CASSLYVGDQPQHF; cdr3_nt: TGTGCCAGCAGCTTATACGTGGGGGATCAGCCCCAGCATTTT
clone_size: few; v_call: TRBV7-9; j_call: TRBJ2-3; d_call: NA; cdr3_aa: CASSSPSADTQYF; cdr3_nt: TGTGCCAGCAGCTCACCGTCGGCAGATACGCAGTATTTT
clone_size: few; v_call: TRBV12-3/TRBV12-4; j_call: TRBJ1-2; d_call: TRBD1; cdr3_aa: CASTIGQGVGFAGYTF; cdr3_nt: TGTGCCAGCACTATCGGACAGGGTGTAGGGTTTGCTGGCTACACCTTC
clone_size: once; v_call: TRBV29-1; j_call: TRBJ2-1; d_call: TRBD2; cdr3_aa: CSAQIPGLAGGEQFF; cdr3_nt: TGCAGCGCACAAATCCCGGGACTAGCGGGAGGTGAGCAGTTCTTC
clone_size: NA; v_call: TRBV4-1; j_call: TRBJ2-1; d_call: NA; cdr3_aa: CASSLVKGVEQFF; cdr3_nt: TGCGCCAGCAGCCTCGTAAAAGGGGTAGAGCAGTTCTTC
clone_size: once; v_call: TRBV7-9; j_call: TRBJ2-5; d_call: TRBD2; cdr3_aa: CASSLAAGGEKTQYF; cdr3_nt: TGTGCCAGCAGCTTAGCAGCGGGAGGGGAAAAGACCCAGTACTTC
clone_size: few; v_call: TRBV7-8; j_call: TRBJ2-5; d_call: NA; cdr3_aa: CASSLRSGLRETQYF; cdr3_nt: TGTGCCAGCAGCTTACGGTCGGGGTTAAGGGAGACCCAGTACTTC
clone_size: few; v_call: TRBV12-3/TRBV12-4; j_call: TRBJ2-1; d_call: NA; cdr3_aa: CASNPSRRSSYNEQFF; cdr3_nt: TGTGCCAGCAATCCGTCGCGGCGATCCTCCTACAATGAGCAGTTCTTC
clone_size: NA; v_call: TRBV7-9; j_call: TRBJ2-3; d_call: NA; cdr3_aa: CASSFLSAGLSADTQYF; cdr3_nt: TGTGCCAGCAGCTTTCTCTCGGCGGGATTATCAGCAGATACGCAGTATTTT
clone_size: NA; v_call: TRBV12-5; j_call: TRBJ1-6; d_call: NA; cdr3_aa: CASGLGQGNSPLHF; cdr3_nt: TGTGCTAGTGGTTTAGGGCAGGGCAATTCACCCCTCCACTTT
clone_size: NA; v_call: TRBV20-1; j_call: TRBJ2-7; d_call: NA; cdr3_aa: CSTSRDNPYEQYF; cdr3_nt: TGCAGTACATCCAGGGACAACCCCTACGAGCAGTACTTC
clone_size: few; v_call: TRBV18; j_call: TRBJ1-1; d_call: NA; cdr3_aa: CASSPRGRADTEAFF; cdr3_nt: TGTGCCAGCTCACCGCGTGGAAGGGCGGACACTGAAGCTTTCTTT
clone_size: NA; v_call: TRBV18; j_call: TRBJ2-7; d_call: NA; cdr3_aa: CASSPRVDEQYF; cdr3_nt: TGTGCCAGCTCACCCAGGGTTGACGAGCAGTACTTC
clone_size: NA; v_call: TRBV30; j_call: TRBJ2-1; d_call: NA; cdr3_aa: CAMGLGSSYNEQFF; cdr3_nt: TGTGCCATGGGTTTAGGGAGCTCCTACAATGAGCAGTTCTTC
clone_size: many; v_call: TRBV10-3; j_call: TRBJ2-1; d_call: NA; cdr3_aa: CAISEVGGYEQFF; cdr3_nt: TGTGCCATCAGTGAGGTCGGGGGATATGAGCAGTTCTTC
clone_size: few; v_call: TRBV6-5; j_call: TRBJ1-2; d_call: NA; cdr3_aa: CASSPGAGNGYTF; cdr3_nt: TGTGCCAGCAGTCCTGGCGCGGGGAATGGCTACACCTTC
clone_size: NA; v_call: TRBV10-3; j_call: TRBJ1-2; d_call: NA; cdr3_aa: CAISDGVGGEVLYGYTF; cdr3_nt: TGTGCCATCAGTGATGGGGTTGGCGGAGAGGTCCTCTATGGCTACACCTTC
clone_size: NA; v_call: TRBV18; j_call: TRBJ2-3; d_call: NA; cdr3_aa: CASSPPTATDTQYF; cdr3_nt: TGTGCCAGCTCACCCCCTACAGCCACAGATACGCAGTATTTT
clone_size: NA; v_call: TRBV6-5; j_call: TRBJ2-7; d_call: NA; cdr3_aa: CAPRRRTSIYEQYF; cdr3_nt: TGTGCTCCCAGGAGGAGGACAAGCATCTACGAGCAGTACTTC
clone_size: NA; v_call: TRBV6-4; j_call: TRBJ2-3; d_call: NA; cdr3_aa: CASSDSAEGTDTQYF; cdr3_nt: TGTGCCAGCAGTGACTCTGCCGAGGGGACAGATACGCAGTATTTT
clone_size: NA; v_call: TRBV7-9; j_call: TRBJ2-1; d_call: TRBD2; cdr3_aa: CASSPLRGRAPNEQFF; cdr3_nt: TGTGCCAGCAGCCCCCTTCGCGGGAGGGCCCCCAATGAGCAGTTCTTC
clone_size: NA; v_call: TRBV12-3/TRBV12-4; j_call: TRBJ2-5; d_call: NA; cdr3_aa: CASSLSGRSSKETQYF; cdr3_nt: TGTGCCAGCAGTTTATCCGGTCGATCCAGTAAAGAGACCCAGTACTTC
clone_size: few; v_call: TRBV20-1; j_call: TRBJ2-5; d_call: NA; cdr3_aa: CSARFTQGQETQYF; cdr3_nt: TGCAGTGCTAGATTCACGCAGGGACAAGAGACCCAGTACTTC
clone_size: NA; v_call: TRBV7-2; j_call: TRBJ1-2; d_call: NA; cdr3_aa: CASSLTVRVGYTF; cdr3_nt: TGTGCCAGCAGCTTGACGGTACGGGTCGGCTACACCTTC
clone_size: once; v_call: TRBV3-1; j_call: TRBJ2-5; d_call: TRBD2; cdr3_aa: CASSHAGLAGGSGETQYF; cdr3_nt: TGTGCCAGCAGCCACGCTGGACTAGCGGGGGGAAGTGGGGAGACCCAGTACTTC
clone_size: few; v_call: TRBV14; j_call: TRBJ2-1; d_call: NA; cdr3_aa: CASSFSGYYNEQFF; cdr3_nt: TGTGCCAGCAGCTTCAGCGGGTACTACAATGAGCAGTTCTTC
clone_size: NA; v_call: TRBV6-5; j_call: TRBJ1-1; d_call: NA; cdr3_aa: CASTRTSPNTEAFF; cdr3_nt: TGTGCCAGCACCCGAACGAGTCCCAACACTGAAGCTTTCTTT
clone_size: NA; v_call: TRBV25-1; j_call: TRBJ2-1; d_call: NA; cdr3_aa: CASSDSRGNEQFF; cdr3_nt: TGTGCCAGCAGTGATTCCAGGGGAAATGAGCAGTTCTTC
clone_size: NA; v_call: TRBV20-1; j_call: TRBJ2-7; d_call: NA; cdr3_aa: CSARGTLSYEQYF; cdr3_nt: TGCAGTGCTAGAGGGACTCTCTCCTACGAGCAGTACTTC
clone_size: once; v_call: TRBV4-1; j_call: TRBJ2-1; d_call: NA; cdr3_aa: CASSQVVAETYNEQFF; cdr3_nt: TGCGCCAGCAGCCAAGTAGTGGCGGAGACCTACAATGAGCAGTTCTTC
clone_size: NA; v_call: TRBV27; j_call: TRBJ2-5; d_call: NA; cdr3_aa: CASRSGAGETQYF; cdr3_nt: TGTGCCAGCAGATCAGGGGCAGGAGAGACCCAGTACTTC
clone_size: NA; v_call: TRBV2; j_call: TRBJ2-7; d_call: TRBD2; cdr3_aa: CASSGAGGDYEQYF; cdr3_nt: TGTGCCAGCAGTGGAGCGGGAGGGGACTACGAGCAGTACTTC
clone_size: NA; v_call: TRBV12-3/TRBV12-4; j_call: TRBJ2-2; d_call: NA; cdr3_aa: CASSLGAVNTGELFF; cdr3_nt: TGTGCCAGCAGTTTAGGGGCGGTGAACACCGGGGAGCTGTTTTTT
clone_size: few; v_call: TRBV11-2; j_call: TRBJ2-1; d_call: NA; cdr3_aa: CASSLFLGSSSYNEQFF; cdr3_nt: TGTGCCAGCAGCTTATTCTTGGGATCTAGCTCCTACAATGAGCAGTTCTTC
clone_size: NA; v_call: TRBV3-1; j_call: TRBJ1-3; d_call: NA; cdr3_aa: CASSQEGAGPSGNTIYF; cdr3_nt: TGTGCCAGCAGCCAAGAAGGAGCCGGCCCCTCTGGAAACACCATATATTTT
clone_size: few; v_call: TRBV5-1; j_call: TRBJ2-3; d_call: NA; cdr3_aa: CASSLSGLSTDTQYF; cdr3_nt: TGCGCCAGCAGCTTGTCGGGCCTGAGCACAGATACGCAGTATTTT